The source of this T cell receptor beta chain is a study of OX40 agonist ivuxolimab in advanced cancers. Notes on the research overall: Ivuxolimab was an agonistic, fully human IgG2 monoclonal antibody directed against OX40 (CD134), a costimulatory receptor. Intravenous ivuxolimab was administered to patients every 2 weeks at six dose levels: 0.01, 0.1, 0.3, 1.5, 3 and 10 mg/kg. The paper covers the monotherapy dose-escalation part of the phase I ivuxolimab trial, which included N ≈ 50 patients. The point of sequencing TCRbeta in the periphery was to test whether ivuxolimab changed TCR sequence diversity and drove clonal T-cell expansion. The dose-escalation cohort was almost 85% male with a mean age of approximately 60 years, ranging from about 23 to 85. Patients were allowed to have had prior anti-PD-1, anti-PD-L1 or anti-CTLA-4 therapy, and more than 30% of the dose-escalation patients had previously received checkpoint inhibitors. Of the roughly 52 dose-escalation patients, hepatocellular carcinoma was present in approximately 20, melanoma in approximately 15, renal cell carcinoma in 9 and head and neck cancer in 9. Partial responses occurred in three dose-escalation patients: two with cutaneous melanoma and one with hepatocellular carcinoma. The paper's findings and limits, for the study overall: Which antigens the clonally expanded peripheral T cells were specific for was not determined. At doses of 0.1 to 3.0 mg/kg, clonal expansion of both CD4+ and CD8+ blood T cells was observed from baseline to week 6. Partial responders in the 0.1-3.0 mg/kg groups had among the lowest normalized peripheral clonal expansion, especially among CD8+ T cells. Low levels of normalized T-cell clonal expansion were also shown by some nonresponding patients. On average, CD8+ T cells showed more expanded clones than CD4+ T cells after ivuxolimab.

Details on this clone: Its cognate antigen has yet to be identified. The record has no base qualities; no much larger clone is one base away.

Genomic DNA was extracted from sorted cells for sequencing of the TCRbeta CDR3 region. The immunoSEQ Assay was used for sequencing of TCRbeta CDR3 regions. What TCRdb holds here is the immuneACCESS table cut down to in-frame rearrangements. Part of the clones is not present; checked against another copy, under half of the missing clones reflect an unresolved V gene, and the others are unexplained. The sample table records about 55,000 clones; about 84% of these occur just once. The ten top clones hold 3.9% of the sample. Patients with a history of autoimmune disease or receiving systemic immunosuppression were excluded from the trial. In every dose cohort, peripheral blood was drawn for TCR sequencing at baseline, cycle 4 day 1, and cycle 7 day 1. The samples were drawn from a first-in-human, open-label, multicenter phase I dose-escalation trial of ivuxolimab. Adults with locally advanced or metastatic melanoma, renal cell, hepatocellular, or head and neck squamous cell carcinoma were enrolled in the trial. CD4+ and CD8+ T cells were sorted separately from peripheral blood before TCR sequencing.

The clonotype was recovered from an adult with an advanced solid tumor such as melanoma, head and neck, liver or kidney cancer. The starting material was CD4+ or CD8+ T cells sorted from blood, obtained in a trial of the OX40 agonist ivuxolimab.

CDR3 loop: CASSQGLAGTTQYF. The DNA sequence reads TGTGCCAGCAGCCAGGGACTAGCGGGGACTACCCAGTACTTC. The chain is made from TRBV11-3 and TRBJ2-5; TRBD2 aligns with 13 central bases. After removal of 5 bases from V and 8 bases from J, the junction retains 5 bases not matched to a gene. Per the germline V gene, SGHNT is the CDR1 and YENEEA is the CDR2. Reading from cysteine to phenylalanine, the CDR3 counts 14 amino acids. Only the CDR3 part of the read is kept: 42 bases, read in frame from the first base.